The sequence of this T cell receptor beta chain was determined in a study of T cells and copy number aberrations in small-cell lung cancer. Clones were read by immunoSEQ multiplex PCR, and TCRdb kept only the in-frame ones, dropping some. The data show some 2,200 clones, with around 80% seen just once and 8% to 10% held by the top ten. Study outcomes and limitations: Compared with adjacent lung tissue, tumors had lower T-cell richness and clonality and non-significantly lower density.

Germline assignment: CDR1 SQVTM and CDR2 ANQGSEA. The CDR3 contains 18 residues. Donors were all either smokers or heavy second-hand smokers. Adjacent normal lung was taken at least 2 cm from tumor. On this clone: Its antigen remains unknown. The junction departs from the called germline gene at one end, perhaps through a read error.

The TCR originated in a woman in her sixties with small cell lung cancer. The chain carries TRBV29-1 and TRBJ2-6, with 7 bases identical to TRBD1. The sequencing input was normal tissue next to the tumor. This CDR3 is CSVAGWDSSSSEANVLTF. Here the CDR3 DNA reads TGCAGCGTTGCTGGATGGGACAGCTCGAGCTCTGAGGCCAACGTCCTGACTTTC.